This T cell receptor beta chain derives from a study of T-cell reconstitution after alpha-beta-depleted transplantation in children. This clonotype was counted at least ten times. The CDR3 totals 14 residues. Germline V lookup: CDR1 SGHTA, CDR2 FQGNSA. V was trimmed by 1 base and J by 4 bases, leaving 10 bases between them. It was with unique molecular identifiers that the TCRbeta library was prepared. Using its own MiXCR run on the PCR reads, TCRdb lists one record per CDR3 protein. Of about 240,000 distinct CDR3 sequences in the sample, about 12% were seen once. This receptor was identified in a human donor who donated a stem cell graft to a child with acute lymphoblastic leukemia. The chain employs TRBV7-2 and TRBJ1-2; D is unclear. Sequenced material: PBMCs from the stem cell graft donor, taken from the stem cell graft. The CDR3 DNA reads TGTGCCAGCAGCTTAGTCTGGTCCGGCTATGGCTACACCTTC. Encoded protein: CASSLVWSGYGYTF.